Following are 17 T cell receptor beta chains from one sample sequenced in a study of blood T cell repertoires in COVID-19. Using immunoSEQ multiplex PCR, the repertoire was profiled, and TCRdb retains in-frame clones only, with some absent. The sample holds a few hundred thousand clones, roughly 88% seen once. The sample taken for sequencing was peripheral blood. These receptors all come from a middle-aged man who had recovered from COVID-19.

This clone showed up just a few times. The genes are TRBV19 and TRBJ2-3; TRBD2 agrees at 7 bases. The germline gives CDR1 LNHDA, CDR2 SQIVND (reference sequence). The CDR3 contains 14 residues. V lost 6 bases, J lost 2 bases, and 5 bases stayed unmatched. CDR3 sequence reads: CASRRGDTTDTQYF. DNA for the CDR3: TGTGCCAGTAGACGGGGGGATACCACAGATACGCAGTATTTT.

This clone has only one observation. CDR3 nucleotide sequence: TGCGCCAGCAGCCAAGGTTTCCGGGAGCTTAACTATGGCTACACCTTC. The encoded protein is CASSQGFRELNYGYTF. The chain couples TRBV4-1 to TRBJ1-2, with D hard to call. CDR1 MGHRA and CDR2 YSYEKL come from the germline V gene. The length of the CDR3 is 16 residues. V was clipped by 1 base and J by 1 base, with 13 bases between them.

The chain links TRBV2 to TRBJ2-2; TRBD1 agrees at 7 bases. The length of the CDR3 is 15 residues. The ends lost 6 bases at V and 1 base at J; junction bases unmatched: 5. CDR1 and CDR2 (germline): SNHLY, FYNNEI. CDR3 in DNA: TGTGCCAGCAGGCCCGGGACAGTGAACACCGGGGAGCTGTTTTTT. Translating it yields CASRPGTVNTGELFF.

The rearrangement uses TRBV11-2 and TRBJ2-4; maybe TRBD2 (6 bases). The germline V gene has CDR1 SGHAT and CDR2 FQNNGV. The CDR3 spans 18 residues. V dropped 0 bases and J dropped 1 base, with 16 bases sitting between them. The CDR3 sequence is CASSLDLAGHWAKNIQYF. The CDR3 DNA reads TGTGCCAGCAGCTTAGATCTCGCGGGGCATTGGGCCAAAAACATTCAGTACTTC.

The sample holds many counts of this clone. The chain links TRBV4-1 to TRBJ1-3, with D perhaps TRBD1 (5 bases). V was clipped by 4 bases and J by 4 bases, with 17 bases between them. This CDR3 has 16 amino acids. Germline CDR1 MGHRA, CDR2 YSYEKL. The CDR3 DNA is TGCGCCAGCAGCCGCCTACCGGGGGGATCCGGAAACACCATATATTTT. It encodes CASSRLPGGSGNTIYF.

This clone has a single count. V is TRBV11-2 and J is TRBJ1-4; D not certain. Trimming took off 1 base at V and 8 bases at J, with 11 bases between the two ends. The V gene's germline CDR1 is SGHAT and CDR2 FQNNGV. This CDR3 contains 14 residues. The CDR3 protein is CASSLVGMREKLFF. CDR3 DNA sequence: TGTGCCAGCAGCTTAGTCGGCATGCGGGAAAAACTGTTTTTT.

CDR3 DNA sequence: TGTGCCAGCAGTATACAAGAGACCCAGTACTTC. It translates to CASSIQETQYF. The chain uses TRBV5-6 and TRBJ2-5; unclear D gene. The CDR3 loop spans 11 amino acids. V was trimmed by 5 bases and J by 2 bases, leaving 4 bases between them. Germline CDR1 and CDR2: SGHDT and YYEEEE.

This clone appeared many times. This chain's CDR3 is CASSLAGDEQFF. The DNA for the CDR3 is TGCGCCAGCAGCTTGGCGGGGGATGAGCAGTTCTTC. The chain employs TRBV5-1 and TRBJ2-1; weak D call: TRBD2 (6 bases). CDR1 SGHRS and CDR2 YFSETQ come from the germline V gene. CDR3 length: 12 amino acids. V was shortened by 0 bases and J by 8 bases, with 6 bases between the two germline ends.

V gene TRBV12-5 combines with J gene TRBJ2-7; possibly TRBD2 for D (7 bases). The germline gives CDR1 LGHNT, CDR2 FRNRAP. With 2 bases removed from V and 0 bases from J, the gap between germline ends came to 11 bases. The CDR3 has 15 amino acids. The CDR3 is CASGLRGGDSYEQYF. In nucleotides, the CDR3 is TGTGCTAGTGGTTTGAGGGGGGGGGACTCCTACGAGCAGTACTTC.

The chain links TRBV4-3 to TRBJ2-5; 7 nucleotides line up with TRBD2. This CDR3 has 16 amino acids. In germline, CDR1 is LGHNA, CDR2 YSLEER. Trimming cost V 0 bases and J 2 bases; bases outside gene matches: 6. The CDR3 coding sequence is TGCGCCAGCAGCCAAGATTATGATAGCGGGCAAGAGACCCAGTACTTC. Its translation is CASSQDYDSGQETQYF.

The genes are TRBV6-5 and TRBJ1-2, with D tentatively TRBD1 (6 bases). Germline assignment: CDR1 MNHEY and CDR2 SVGAGI. The CDR3 is 14 residues long. Between the trimmed V and J ends, which lost 6 bases and 1 base, there was a span of 12 bases. This CDR3 reads CASSTGPLNYGYTF. The DNA of the CDR3 is TGTGCCAGCAGCACAGGGCCCCTTAACTATGGCTACACCTTC.

The chain employs TRBV5-1 and TRBJ2-2, with 13 nucleotides matching TRBD2. J lost 1 base, V lost 6 bases, and 3 bases had no gene match. The CDR3 runs 16 residues. Per germline, CDR1 SGHRS and CDR2 YFSETQ. The CDR3 loop is CASTGTSGVNTGELFF. The CDR3 bases are TGCGCCAGCACCGGGACTAGCGGGGTGAACACCGGGGAGCTGTTTTTT.

The rearrangement uses TRBV6-1 and TRBJ2-1; 9 nucleotides match TRBD2. The germline V gene has CDR1 MNHNS and CDR2 SASEGT. CDR3 length: 15 amino acids. The J segment lost 8 bases and the V segment lost 1 base, leaving 6 bases of the junction unmatched. As DNA, the CDR3 is TGTGCCAGCAGTGAAGTGAAGGCGGGAGGGGATGAGCAGTTCTTC. It encodes CASSEVKAGGDEQFF.

The chain recombines TRBV6-5 with TRBJ2-7, with TRBD2 as a possible D gene (6 bases). Germline CDR1 is MNHEY and CDR2 is SVGAGI. The CDR3 is 16 amino acids. The V and J ends lost 3 bases and 4 bases respectively, with 19 bases between them. The DNA of the CDR3 is TGTGCCAGCAGTTATTTACCGGGTAGCGGACTTTACGAGCAGTACTTC. This encodes CASSYLPGSGLYEQYF.

This sequence joins TRBV11-2 and TRBJ1-2; D gene uncertain. The CDR3 runs to 12 residues. Trimming took 2 bases from V and 8 from J, leaving 9 bases between them. In germline, CDR1 is SGHAT, CDR2 FQNNGV. The CDR3 loop is CASSLLGQGYTF. The CDR3 DNA sequence: TGTGCCAGCAGCTTACTTGGGCAGGGCTACACCTTC. Full variable domain (remainder filled in from reference TRBV11-2 and TRBJ1-2): EAGVAQSPRYKIIEKRQSVAFWCNPISGHATLYWYQQILGQGPKLLIQFQNNGVVDDSQLPKDRFSAERLKGVDSTLKIQPAKLEDSAVYLCASSLLGQGYTFGSGTRLTVV.

CDR3 coding DNA: TGCGCCAGCAGCCAAGACAGGGTCCAAGAGACCCAGTACTTC. It is translated as CASSQDRVQETQYF. The chain joins TRBV4-3 to TRBJ2-5; weak D call: TRBD1 (5 bases). V was trimmed by 0 bases and J by 1 base, leaving 6 bases between them. CDR3 length: 14 amino acids. Germline CDR1 and CDR2: LGHNA and YSLEER.

The V and J genes are TRBV5-4 and TRBJ1-4; TRBD1 is a possible D gene (5 bases). The CDR3 loop spans 15 amino acids. Germline V gene lookup returns CDR1 SGHNT and CDR2 YYREEE (reference sequence). Trimming took 4 bases from V and 2 from J, leaving 12 bases between them. This CDR3 reads CASSPMEGTNEKLFF. Here the CDR3 DNA reads TGTGCCAGCAGCCCCATGGAGGGGACTAATGAAAAACTGTTTTTT.